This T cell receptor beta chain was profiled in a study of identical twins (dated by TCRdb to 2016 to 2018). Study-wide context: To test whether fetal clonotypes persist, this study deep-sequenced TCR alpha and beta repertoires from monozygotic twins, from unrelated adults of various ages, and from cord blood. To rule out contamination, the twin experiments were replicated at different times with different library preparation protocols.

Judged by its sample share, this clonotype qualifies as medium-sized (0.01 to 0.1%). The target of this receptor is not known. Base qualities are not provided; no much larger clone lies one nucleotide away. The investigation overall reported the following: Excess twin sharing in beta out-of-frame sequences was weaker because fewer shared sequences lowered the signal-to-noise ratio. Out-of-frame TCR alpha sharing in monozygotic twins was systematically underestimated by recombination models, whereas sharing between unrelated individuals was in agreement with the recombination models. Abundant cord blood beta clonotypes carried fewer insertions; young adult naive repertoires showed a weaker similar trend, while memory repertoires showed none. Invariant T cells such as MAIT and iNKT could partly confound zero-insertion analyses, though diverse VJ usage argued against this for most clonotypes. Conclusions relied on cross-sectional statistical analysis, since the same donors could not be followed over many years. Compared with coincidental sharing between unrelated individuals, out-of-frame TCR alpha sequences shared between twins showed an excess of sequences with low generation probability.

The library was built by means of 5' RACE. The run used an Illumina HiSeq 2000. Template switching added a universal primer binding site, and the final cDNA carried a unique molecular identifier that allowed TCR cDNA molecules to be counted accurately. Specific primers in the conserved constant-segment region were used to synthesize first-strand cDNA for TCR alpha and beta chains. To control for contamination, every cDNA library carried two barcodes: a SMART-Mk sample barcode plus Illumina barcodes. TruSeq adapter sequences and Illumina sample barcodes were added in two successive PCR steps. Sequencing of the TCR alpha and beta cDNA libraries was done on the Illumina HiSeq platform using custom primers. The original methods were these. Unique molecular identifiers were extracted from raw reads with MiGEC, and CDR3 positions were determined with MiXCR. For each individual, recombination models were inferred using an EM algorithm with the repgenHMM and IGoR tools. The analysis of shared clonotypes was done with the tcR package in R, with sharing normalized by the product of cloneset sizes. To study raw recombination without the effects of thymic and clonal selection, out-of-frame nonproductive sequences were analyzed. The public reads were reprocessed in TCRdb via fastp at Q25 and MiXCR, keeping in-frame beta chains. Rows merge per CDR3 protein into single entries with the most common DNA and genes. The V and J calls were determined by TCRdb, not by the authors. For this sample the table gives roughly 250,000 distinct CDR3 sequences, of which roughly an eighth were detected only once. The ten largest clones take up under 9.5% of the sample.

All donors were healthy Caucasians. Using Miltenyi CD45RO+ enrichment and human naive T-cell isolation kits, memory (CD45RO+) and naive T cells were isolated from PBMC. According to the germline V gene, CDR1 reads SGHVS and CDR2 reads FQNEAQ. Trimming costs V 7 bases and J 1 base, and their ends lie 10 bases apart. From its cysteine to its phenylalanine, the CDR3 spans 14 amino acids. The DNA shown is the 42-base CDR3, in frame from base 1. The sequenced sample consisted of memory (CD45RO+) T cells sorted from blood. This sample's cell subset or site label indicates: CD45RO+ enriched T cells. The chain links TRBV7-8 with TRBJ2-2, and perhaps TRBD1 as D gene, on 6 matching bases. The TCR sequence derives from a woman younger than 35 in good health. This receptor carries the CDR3 CASTLTGNTGELFF. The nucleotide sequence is TGTGCCAGCACTCTGACAGGGAACACCGGGGAGCTGTTTTTT. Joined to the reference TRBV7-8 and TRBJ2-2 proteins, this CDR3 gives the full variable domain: GAGVSQSPRYKVAKRGQDVALRCDPISGHVSLFWYQQALGQGPEFLTYFQNEAQLDKSGLPSDRFFAERPEGSVSTLKIQRTQQEDSAVYLCASTLTGNTGELFFGEGSRLTVL.